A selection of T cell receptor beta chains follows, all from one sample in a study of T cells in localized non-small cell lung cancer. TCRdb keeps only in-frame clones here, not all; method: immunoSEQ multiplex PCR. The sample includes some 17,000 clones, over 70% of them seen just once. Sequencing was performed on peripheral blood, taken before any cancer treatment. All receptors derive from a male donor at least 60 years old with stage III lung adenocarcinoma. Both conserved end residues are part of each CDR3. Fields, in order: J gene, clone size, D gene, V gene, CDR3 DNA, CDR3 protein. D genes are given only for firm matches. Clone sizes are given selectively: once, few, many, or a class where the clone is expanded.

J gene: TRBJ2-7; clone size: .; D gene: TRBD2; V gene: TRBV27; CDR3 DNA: TGTGCCAGCAGTCGACTCGCCACCGGGACTAGCTACGAGCAGTACTTC; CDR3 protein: CASSRLATGTSYEQYF
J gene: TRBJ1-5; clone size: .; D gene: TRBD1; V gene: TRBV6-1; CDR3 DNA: TGTGCCAGCAGTGAACACAACAGGGGAGGTCAGCCCCAGCATTTT; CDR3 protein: CASSEHNRGGQPQHF
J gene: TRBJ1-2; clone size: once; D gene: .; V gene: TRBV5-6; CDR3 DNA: TGTGCCAGCAGCCGGCGGGTTTTTGACTATGGCTACACCTTC; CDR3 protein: CASSRRVFDYGYTF
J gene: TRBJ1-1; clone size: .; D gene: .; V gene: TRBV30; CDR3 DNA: TGTGCCTGGAGTGACGGAGCATTATTTCTAATGAACACTGAAGCTTTCTTT; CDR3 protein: CAWSDGALFLMNTEAFF
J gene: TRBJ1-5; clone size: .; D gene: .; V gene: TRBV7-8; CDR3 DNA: TGTGCCAGCAGCTTAGCGTACGAGCCCCAGCATTTT; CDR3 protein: CASSLAYEPQHF
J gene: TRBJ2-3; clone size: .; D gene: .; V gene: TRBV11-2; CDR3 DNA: TGTGCCAGCAGCTTAGGAACCCCCCGAGATACGCAGTATTTT; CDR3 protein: CASSLGTPRDTQYF
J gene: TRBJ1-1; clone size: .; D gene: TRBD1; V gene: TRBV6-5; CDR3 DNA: TGTGCCAGCAGTACCGGGACAGGTTTGAACACTGAAGCTTTCTTT; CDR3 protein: CASSTGTGLNTEAFF
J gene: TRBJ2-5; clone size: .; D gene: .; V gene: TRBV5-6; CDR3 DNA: TGTGCCAGCAGCTTAAGAACACGGGGGGAGACCCAGTACTTC; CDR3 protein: CASSLRTRGETQYF
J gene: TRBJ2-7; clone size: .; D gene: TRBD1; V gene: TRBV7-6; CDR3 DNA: TGTGCCAGCAGCAGCCGTAGGGACAGGGGTTCCTACGAGCAGTACTTC; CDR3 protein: CASSSRRDRGSYEQYF
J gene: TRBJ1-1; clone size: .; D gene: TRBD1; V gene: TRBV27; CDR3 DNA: TGTGCCAGCAAGAGACAGGGGGACACTGAAGCTTTCTTT; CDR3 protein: CASKRQGDTEAFF
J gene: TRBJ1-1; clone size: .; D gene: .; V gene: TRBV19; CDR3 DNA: TGTGCCAGTAGTATCGGTCGGGTGGTCAGAGAGAACACTGAAGCTTTCTTT; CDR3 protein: CASSIGRVVRENTEAFF
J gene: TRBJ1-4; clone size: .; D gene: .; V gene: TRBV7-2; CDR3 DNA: TGTGCCAGCAGCTTTAACGGCCCAGGCACTAATGAAAAACTGTTTTTT; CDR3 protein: CASSFNGPGTNEKLFF
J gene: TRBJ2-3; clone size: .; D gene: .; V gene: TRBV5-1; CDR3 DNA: TGCGCCAGCAGCTTGGTTCCGACTAGATCTAGCACAGATACGCAGTATTTT; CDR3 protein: CASSLVPTRSSTDTQYF
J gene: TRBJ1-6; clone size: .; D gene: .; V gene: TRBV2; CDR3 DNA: TGTGCCACCAGGAGGAAGGTCGAATCACCCCTCCACTTT; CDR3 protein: CATRRKVESPLHF
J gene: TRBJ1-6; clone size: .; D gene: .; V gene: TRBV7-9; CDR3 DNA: TGTGCCAGCAGCTTAGGGCCGGATTCACCCCTCCACTTT; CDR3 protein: CASSLGPDSPLHF
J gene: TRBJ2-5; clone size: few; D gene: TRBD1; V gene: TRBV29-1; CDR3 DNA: TGCAGCGTCATAGGACAGGGTGGACAAGAGACCCAGTACTTC; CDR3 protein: CSVIGQGGQETQYF
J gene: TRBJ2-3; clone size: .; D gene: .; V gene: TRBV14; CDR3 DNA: TGTGCCAGCAGCGAACTAGGCACAGATACGCAGTATTTT; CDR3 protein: CASSELGTDTQYF
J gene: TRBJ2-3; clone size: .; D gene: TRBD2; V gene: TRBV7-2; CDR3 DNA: TGTGCCAGCAGCCCCCCTTGGGGAGGGGATACGCAGTATTTT; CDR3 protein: CASSPPWGGDTQYF
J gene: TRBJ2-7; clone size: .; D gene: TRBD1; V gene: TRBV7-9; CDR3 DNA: TGTGCCAGCAGCTTCTACGACAGGGCGTACGAGCAGTACTTC; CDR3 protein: CASSFYDRAYEQYF
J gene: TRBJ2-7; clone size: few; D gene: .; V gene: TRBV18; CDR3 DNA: TGTGCCAGCTCACCAGGCAGAGACTACGAGCAGTACTTC; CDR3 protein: CASSPGRDYEQYF
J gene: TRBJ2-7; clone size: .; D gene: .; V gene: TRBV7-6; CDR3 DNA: TGTGCCAGCAGCTTAGATTCCGGGAAAAGGAACTTC; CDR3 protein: CASSLDSGKRNF
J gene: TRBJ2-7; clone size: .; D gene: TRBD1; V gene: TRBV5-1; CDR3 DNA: TGCGCCAGCAGCTTGGTTCCCGGGACAGGATACTCCTACGAGCAGTACTTC; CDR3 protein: CASSLVPGTGYSYEQYF
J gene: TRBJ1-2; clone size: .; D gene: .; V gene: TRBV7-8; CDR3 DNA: TGTGCCAGCAGCAGGGGGGATGGCTACACCTTC; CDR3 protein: CASSRGDGYTF
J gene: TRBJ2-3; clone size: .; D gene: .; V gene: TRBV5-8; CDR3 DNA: TGTGCCAGCAGCTTGTCGGGAACAGATACGCAGTATTTT; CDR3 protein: CASSLSGTDTQYF
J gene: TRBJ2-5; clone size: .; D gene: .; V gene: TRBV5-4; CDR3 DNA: TGTGCCAGCAGCCCGACTGGGACGACCCAAGAGACCCAGTACTTC; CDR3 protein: CASSPTGTTQETQYF
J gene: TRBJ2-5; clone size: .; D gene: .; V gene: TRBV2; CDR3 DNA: TGTGCCAGCAGTGAGGGGGCGCTTCGGGAGACCCAGTACTTC; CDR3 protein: CASSEGALRETQYF
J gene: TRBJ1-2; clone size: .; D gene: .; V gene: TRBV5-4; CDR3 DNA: TGTGCCAGCAGCTTGCAAGGGGCGCTAGGCTATGGCTACACCTTC; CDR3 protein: CASSLQGALGYGYTF
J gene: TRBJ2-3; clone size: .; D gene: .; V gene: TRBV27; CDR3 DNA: TGTGCCAGCAGTTTAAGCTCCCCCACAGATACGCAGTATTTT; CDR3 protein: CASSLSSPTDTQYF
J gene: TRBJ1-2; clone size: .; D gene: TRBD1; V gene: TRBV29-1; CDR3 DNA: TGCAGCGTCCAAGACCGGGACAGGGGGATTAGAGGCTACACCTTC; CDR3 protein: CSVQDRDRGIRGYTF
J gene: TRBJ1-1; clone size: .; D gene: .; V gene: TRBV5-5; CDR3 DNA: TGTGCCAGCAGCTCCGAGGACGGAAGAATGAACACTGAAGCTTTCTTT; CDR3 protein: CASSSEDGRMNTEAFF
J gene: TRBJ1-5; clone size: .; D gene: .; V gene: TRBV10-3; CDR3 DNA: TGTGCCATCAGGATGGACAGTAATCAGCCCCAGCATTTT; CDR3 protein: CAIRMDSNQPQHF
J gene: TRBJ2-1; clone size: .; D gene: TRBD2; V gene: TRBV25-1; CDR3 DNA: TGTGCCAGCAGTAGGACTAGCGGGGGGGAGCAGTTCTTC; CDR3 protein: CASSRTSGGEQFF
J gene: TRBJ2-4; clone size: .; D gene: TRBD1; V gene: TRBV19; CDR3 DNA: TGTGCCAGTAGTATCCTCCCCAGGGGGCGGCAAGCCAAAAACATTCAGTACTTC; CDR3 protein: CASSILPRGRQAKNIQYF
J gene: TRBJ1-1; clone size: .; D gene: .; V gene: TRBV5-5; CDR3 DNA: TGTGCCAGCAGCACCACAGGGCTAGGTACTGAAGCTTTCTTT; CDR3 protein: CASSTTGLGTEAFF
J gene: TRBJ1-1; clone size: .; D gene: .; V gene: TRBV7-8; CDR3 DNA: TGTGCCAGCAGCCCAAGGGACGGTCTGAACACTGAAGCTTTCTTT; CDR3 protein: CASSPRDGLNTEAFF
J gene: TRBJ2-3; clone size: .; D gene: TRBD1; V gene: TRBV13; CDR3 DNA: TGTGCCAGCAGCTTTAACCACGGGACAGGGGACACAGATACGCAGTATTTT; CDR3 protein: CASSFNHGTGDTDTQYF
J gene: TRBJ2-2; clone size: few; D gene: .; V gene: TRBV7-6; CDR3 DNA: TGTGCCAGCAGCCCACGCCCTAAGGAGAACACCGGGGAGCTGTTTTTT; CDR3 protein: CASSPRPKENTGELFF
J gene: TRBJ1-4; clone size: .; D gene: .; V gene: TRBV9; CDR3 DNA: TGTGCCAGCAGCGTAGCTTCGGGGGGCAGCTTTGCAACTAATGAAAAACTGTTTTTT; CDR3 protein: CASSVASGGSFATNEKLFF
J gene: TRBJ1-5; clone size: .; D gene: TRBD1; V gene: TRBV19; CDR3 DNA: TGTGCCAGTAGACCTGACACAGGGGCGAGCGGATACAAGCAGCCCCAGCATTTT; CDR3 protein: CASRPDTGASGYKQPQHF
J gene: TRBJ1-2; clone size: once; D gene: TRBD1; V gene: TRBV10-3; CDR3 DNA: TGTGCCATCAGTGACGGCGGCGGACAGGAGAACTATGGCTACACCTTC; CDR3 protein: CAISDGGGQENYGYTF
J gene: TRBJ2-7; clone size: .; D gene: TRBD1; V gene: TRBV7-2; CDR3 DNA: TGTGCCAGCAGCCGAACGACAGGGCTTTACGAGCAGTACTTC; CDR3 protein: CASSRTTGLYEQYF
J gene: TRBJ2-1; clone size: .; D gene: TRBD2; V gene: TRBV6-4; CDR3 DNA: TGTGCGACCAAGCTAGCGGGGGGACACAATGAGCAGTTCTTC; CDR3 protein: CATKLAGGHNEQFF
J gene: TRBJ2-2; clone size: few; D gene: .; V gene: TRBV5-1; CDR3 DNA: TGCGCCAGCAGCTTGCGGGGAACCCCCGGGGAGCTGTTTTTT; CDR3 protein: CASSLRGTPGELFF
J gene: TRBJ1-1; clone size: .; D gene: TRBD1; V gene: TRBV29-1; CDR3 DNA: TGCAGCGTTACCCGACAGGGATACACTGAAGCTTTCTTT; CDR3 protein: CSVTRQGYTEAFF
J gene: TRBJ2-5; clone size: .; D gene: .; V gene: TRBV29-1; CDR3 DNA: TGCAGCGTTGAAGATCAAGAGCTAGCGCCTGGGACCCAGTACTTC; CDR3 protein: CSVEDQELAPGTQYF
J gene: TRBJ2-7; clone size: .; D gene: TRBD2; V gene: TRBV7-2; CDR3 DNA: TGTGCCAGCAGCGACCGACTAGCGGGGGTGAGCGAGCAGTACTTC; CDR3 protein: CASSDRLAGVSEQYF
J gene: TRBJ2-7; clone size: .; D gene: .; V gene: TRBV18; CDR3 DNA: TGTGCCAGCTCACCACAACGGGACATCTCCTCCTACGAGCAGTACTTC; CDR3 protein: CASSPQRDISSYEQYF
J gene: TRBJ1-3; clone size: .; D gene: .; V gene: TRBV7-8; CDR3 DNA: TGTGCCAGCAGCTTAGAGGGGACCCGAGGGGGAAACACCATATATTTT; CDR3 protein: CASSLEGTRGGNTIYF
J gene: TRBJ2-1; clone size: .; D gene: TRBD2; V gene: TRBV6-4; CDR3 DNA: TGTGCCAGCAGTAAGCGGGGGGGCCAAGGGGAGCAGTTCTTC; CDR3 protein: CASSKRGGQGEQFF
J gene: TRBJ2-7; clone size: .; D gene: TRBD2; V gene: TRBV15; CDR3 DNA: TGTGCCACCAGCACGTTAGCGGGGGAGCAGTACTTC; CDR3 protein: CATSTLAGEQYF
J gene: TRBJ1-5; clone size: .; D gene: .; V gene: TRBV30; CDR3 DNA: TGTGCCTCGGCCGGGCCCAATCAGCCCCAGCATTTT; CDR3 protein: CASAGPNQPQHF
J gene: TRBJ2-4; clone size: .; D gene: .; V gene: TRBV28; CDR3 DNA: TGTGCCAGCAGTTCCGGGACCACCACCTCCATTCAGTACTTC; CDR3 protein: CASSSGTTTSIQYF
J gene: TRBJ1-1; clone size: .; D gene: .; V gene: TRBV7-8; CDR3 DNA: TGTGCCAGCACCAGAAGTGGAGGGGGAGTTACTTACTCTGAAGCTTTCTTT; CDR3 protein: CASTRSGGGVTYSEAFF
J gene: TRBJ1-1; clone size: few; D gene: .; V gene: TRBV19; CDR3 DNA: TGTGCCAGTAGTTCTTACATGAACACTGAAGCTTTCTTT; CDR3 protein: CASSSYMNTEAFF
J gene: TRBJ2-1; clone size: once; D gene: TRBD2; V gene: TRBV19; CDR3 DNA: TGTGCCAGCACCGGGACTAGCAAGGGGGTTGAGCAGTTCTTC; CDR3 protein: CASTGTSKGVEQFF